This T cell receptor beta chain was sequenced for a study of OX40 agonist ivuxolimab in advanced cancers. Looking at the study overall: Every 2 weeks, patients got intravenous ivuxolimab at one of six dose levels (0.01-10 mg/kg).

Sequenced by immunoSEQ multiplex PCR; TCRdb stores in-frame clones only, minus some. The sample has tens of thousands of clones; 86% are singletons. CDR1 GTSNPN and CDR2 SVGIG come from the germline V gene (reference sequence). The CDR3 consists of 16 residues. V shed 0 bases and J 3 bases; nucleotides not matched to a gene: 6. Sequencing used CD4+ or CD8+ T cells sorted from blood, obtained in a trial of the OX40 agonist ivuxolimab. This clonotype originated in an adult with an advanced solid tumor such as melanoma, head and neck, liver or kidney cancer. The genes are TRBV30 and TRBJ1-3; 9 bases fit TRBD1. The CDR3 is CAWSVRGTGLGNTIYF. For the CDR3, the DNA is TGTGCCTGGAGTGTACGCGGGACAGGGCTTGGAAACACCATATATTTT. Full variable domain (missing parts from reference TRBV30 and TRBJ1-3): SQTIHQWPATLVQPVGSPLSLECTVEGTSNPNLYWYRQAAGRGLQLLFYSVGIGQISSEVPQNLSASRPQDRQFILSSKKLLLSDSGFYLCAWSVRGTGLGNTIYFGEGSWLTVV.